This TCR beta chain was sequenced during a study of cytomegalovirus exposure and HLA in healthy donors. Points from the study as a whole: There were a few CMV-associated chains whose specificity for CMV antigens was confirmed in vitro. The study found most TCR sequences rare, yet found some public TCRs in many donors. The authors listed 180 or so TCR beta chains as cytomegalovirus-associated.

V was shortened by 5 bases and J by 0 bases, with 13 bases between the two germline ends. Germline CDR1 SGHNT, CDR2 YENEEA. The CDR3 sequence is 15 residues long. The donors were members of the approximately 120-subject validation cohort (separate from the approximately 670-subject first cohort). The assay was immunoSEQ multiplex PCR, and TCRdb's table has in-frame clones only and misses some. The profile shows about 260,000 clones, roughly 87% of them singletons. About this clone itself: The antigen is undetermined.

This TCR was recovered from a woman in her twenties or thirties in good health and CMV-seronegative. The chain uses TRBV11-3 and TRBJ1-1; TRBD1 might be the D (5 bases). Source material: PBMCs. The CDR3 protein is CASSLKQAMNTEAFF. The CDR3 nucleotides are TGTGCCAGCAGCCTAAAACAGGCCATGAACACTGAAGCTTTCTTT. The variable domain in full, with the rest retrieved from reference TRBV11-3 and TRBJ1-1, is EAGVVQSPRYKIIEKKQPVAFWCNPISGHNTLYWYLQNLGQGPELLIRYENEEAVDDSQLPKDRFSAERLKGVDSTLKIQPAELGDSAVYLCASSLKQAMNTEAFFGQGTRLTVV.